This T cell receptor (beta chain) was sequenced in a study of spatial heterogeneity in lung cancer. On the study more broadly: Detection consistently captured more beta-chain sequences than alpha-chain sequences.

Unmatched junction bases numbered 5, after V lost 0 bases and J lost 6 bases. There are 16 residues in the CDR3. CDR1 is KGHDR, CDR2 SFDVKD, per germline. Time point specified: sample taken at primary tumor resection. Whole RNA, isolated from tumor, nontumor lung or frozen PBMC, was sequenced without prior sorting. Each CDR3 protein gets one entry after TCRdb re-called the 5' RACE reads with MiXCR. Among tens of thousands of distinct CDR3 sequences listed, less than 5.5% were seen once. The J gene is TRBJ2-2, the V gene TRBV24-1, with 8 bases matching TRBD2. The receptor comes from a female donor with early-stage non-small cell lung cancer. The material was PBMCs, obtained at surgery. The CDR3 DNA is TGTGCCACCAGTGATTTGAACGGGAGGGCCCCCGGGGAGCTGTTTTTT. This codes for CATSDLNGRAPGELFF.